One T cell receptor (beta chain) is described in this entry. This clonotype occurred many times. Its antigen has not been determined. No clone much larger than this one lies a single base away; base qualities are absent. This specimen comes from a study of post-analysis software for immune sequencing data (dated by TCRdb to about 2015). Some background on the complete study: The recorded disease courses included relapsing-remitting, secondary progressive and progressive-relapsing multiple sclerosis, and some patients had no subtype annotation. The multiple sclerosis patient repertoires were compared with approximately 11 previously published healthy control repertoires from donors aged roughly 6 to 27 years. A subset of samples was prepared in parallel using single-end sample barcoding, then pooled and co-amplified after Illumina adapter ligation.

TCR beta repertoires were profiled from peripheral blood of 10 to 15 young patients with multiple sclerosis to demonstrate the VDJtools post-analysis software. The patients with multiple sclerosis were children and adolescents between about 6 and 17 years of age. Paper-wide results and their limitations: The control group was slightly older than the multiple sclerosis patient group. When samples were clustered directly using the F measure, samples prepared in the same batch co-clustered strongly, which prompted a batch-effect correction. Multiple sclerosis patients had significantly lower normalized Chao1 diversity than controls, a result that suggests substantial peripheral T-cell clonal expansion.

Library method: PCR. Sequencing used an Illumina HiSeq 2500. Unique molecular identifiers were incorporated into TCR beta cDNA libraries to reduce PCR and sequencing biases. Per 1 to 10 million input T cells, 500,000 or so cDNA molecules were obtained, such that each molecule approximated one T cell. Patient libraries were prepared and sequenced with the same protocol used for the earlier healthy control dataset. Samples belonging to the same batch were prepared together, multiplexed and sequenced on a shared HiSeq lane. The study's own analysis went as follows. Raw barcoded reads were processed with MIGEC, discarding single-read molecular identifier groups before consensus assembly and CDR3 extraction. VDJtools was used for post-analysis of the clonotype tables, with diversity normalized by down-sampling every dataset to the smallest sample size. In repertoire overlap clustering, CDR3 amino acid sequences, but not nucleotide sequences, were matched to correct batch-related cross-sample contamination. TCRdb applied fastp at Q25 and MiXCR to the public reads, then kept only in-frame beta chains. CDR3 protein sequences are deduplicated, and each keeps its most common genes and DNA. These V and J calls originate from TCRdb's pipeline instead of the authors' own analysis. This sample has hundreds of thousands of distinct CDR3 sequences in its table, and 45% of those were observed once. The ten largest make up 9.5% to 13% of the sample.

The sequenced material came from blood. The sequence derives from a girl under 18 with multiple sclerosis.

This receptor carries the CDR3 CSVKTGQGSYEQYF. The DNA sequence is TGCAGCGTTAAGACGGGACAGGGATCCTACGAGCAGTACTTC. The rearranged segments are TRBV29-1 and TRBJ2-7; 9 of the junction bases match TRBD1. The V end gives up 5 bases and the J end 1 base, leaving 6 bases in the junction not matched to a gene. From the germline V gene, CDR1 is SQVTM and CDR2 is ANQGSEA. CDR3 length: 14 amino acids, cysteine to phenylalanine. Only CDR3 DNA remains: 42 bases, in frame from the first base.